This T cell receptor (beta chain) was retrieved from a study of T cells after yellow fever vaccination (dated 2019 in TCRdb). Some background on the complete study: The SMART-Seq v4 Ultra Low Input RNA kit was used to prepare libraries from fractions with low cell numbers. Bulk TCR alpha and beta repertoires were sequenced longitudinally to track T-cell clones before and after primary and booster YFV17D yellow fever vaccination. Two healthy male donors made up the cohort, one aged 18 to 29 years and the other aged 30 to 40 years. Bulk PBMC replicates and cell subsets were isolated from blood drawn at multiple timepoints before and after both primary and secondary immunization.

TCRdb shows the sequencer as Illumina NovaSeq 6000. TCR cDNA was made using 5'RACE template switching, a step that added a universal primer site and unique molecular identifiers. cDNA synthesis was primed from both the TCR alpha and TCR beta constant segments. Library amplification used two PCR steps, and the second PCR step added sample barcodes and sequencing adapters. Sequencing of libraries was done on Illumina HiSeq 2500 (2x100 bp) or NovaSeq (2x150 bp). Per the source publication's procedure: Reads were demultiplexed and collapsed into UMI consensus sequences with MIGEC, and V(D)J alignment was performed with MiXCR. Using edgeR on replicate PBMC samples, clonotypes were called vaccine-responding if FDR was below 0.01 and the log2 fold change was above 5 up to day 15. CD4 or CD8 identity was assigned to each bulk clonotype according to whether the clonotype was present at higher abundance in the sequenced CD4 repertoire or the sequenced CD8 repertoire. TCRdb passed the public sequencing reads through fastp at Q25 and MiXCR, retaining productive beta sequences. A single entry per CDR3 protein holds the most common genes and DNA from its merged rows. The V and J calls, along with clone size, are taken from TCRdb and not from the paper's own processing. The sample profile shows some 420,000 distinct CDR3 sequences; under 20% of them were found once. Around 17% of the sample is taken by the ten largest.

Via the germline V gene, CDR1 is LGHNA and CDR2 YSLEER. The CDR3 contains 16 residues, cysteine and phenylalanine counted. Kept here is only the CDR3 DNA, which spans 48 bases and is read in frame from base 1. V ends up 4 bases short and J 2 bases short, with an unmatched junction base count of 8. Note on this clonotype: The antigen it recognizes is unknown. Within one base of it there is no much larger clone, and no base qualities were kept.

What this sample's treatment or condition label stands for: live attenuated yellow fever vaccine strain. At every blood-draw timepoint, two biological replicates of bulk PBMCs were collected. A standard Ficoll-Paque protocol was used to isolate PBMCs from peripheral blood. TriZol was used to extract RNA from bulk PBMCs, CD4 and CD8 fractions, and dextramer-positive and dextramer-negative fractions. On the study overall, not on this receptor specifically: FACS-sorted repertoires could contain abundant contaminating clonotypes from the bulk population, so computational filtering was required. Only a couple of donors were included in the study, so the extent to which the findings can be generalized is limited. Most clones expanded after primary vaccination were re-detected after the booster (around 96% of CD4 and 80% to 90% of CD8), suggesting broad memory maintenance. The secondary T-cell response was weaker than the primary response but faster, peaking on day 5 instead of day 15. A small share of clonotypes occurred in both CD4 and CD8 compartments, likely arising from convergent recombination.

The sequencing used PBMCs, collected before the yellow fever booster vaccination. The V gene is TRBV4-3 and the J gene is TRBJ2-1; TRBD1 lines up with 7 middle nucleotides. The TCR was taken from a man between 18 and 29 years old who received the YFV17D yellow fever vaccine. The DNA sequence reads TGCGCCAGCAGCCGAGTAACCGGGACAGCCTACAATGAGCAGTTCTTC. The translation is CASSRVTGTAYNEQFF.